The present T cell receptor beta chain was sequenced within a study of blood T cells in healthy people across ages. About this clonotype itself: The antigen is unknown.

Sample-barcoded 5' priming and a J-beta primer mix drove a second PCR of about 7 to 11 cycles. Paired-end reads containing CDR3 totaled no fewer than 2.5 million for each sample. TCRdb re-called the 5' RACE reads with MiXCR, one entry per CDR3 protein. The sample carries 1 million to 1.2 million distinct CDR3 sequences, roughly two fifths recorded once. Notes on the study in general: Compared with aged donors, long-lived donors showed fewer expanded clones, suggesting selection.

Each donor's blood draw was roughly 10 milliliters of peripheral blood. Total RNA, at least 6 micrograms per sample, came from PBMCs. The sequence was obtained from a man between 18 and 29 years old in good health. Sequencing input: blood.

This CDR3 reads CASRLPRGGYTF. Written as DNA, the CDR3 is TGTGCCAGCAGGCTCCCCCGTGGTGGCTACACCTTC. This chain connects TRBV28 to TRBJ1-2; D is unresolved. Germline CDR1 is MDHEN and CDR2 is SYDVKM. V was clipped by 6 bases and J by 7 bases, with 12 bases between them. CDR3 length: 12 residues.